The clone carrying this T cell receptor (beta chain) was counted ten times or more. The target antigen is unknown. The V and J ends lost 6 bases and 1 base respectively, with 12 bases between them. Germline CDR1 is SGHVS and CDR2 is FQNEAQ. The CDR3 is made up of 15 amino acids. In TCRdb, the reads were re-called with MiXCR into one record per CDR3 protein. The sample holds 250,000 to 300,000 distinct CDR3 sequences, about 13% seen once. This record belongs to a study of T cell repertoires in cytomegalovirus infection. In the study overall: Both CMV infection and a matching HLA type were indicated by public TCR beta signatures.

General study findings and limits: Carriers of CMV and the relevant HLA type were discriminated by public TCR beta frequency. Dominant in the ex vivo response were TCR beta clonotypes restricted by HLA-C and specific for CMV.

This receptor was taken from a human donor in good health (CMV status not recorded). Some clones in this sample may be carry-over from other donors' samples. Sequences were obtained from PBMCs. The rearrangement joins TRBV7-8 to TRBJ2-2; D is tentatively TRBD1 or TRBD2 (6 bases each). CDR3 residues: CASRGGPGNTGELFF. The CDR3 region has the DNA TGTGCCAGCAGAGGGGGGCCCGGGAACACCGGGGAGCTGTTTTTT.